Listed here is a single TCR beta chain. Its specificity is not known. With 0 bases removed from V and 6 bases from J, the gap between germline ends came to 10 bases. In germline, CDR1 is SGHNT, CDR2 YYREEE (reference sequence). There are 13 residues in the CDR3. This entry is derived from a study of cytomegalovirus exposure and HLA in healthy donors. Study-level points and caveats: Later analysis indicated greater clonal expansion among HLA-associated TCR beta chains than among equally common other chains.

PCR was performed using 60 Vbeta and 13 Jbeta primers. Measured with immunoSEQ multiplex PCR; TCRdb has only the in-frame clones, and not every one. The repertoire consists of tens of thousands of clones, with around four fifths occurring once and the leading ten covering approximately 4.8%. The sequence derives from a male donor in good health and CMV-seropositive. Source material: PBMCs. This chain joins TRBV5-4 and TRBJ2-7, with D tentatively TRBD1 (7 bases). CDR3 residues: CASSLGQGGEQYF. The CDR3 DNA reads TGTGCCAGCAGCTTGGGACAGGGAGGCGAGCAGTACTTC.